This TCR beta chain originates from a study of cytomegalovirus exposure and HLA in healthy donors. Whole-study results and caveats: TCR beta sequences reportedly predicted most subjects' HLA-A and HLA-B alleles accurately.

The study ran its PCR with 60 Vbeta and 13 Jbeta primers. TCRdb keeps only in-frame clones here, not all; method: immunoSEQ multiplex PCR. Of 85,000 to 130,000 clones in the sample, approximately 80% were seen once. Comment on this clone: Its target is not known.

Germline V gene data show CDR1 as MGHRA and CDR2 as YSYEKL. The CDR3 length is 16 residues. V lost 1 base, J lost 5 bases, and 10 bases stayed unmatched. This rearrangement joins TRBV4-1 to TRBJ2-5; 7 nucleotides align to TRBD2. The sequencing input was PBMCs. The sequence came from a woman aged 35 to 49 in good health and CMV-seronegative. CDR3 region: CASSQVGAGALETQYF. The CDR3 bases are TGCGCCAGCAGCCAAGTCGGGGCGGGAGCACTGGAGACCCAGTACTTC.